Here is one T cell receptor (beta chain) with its context. Its antigen is not identified. This sample was taken from a study of T cell responses to AZD1222 COVID-19 vaccine. General study results and limits: White British people made up most donors, females outnumbered males, and clonal diversity was possibly underestimated. Receipt of two AZD1222 doses was followed by a rise in Spike-specific TCR breadth and depth.

Only in-frame clones appear in the TCRdb table, and some are missing; sequencing was by immunoSEQ multiplex PCR. The sample lists about 180,000 clones, roughly 87% seen once, with less than 3% in the top ten. Germline values: CDR1 LNHNV, CDR2 YYDKDF (reference sequence). Trimming cost V 6 bases and J 7 bases; bases outside gene matches: 8. This CDR3 spans 14 amino acids. This TCR was recovered from an adult in good health. V usage is TRBV15 and J usage is TRBJ1-4, with 7 nucleotides matching TRBD1. Material: peripheral blood, obtained on day 0 of AZD1222 vaccination. For the CDR3, the DNA is TGTGCCACCAGGCCGACAGGGTATGGTGAAAAACTGTTTTTT. It encodes CATRPTGYGEKLFF.